A selection of T cell receptor beta chains follows, all from one sample in a study of Ad26.COV2.S vaccination and SARS-CoV-2 variants. Clones were read by immunoSEQ multiplex PCR, and TCRdb kept only the in-frame ones, dropping some. The table records around 450,000 clones, roughly 90% of them present only once. The sequencing here drew on peripheral blood, taken in a trial of Ad26.COV2.S vaccine versus placebo. The receptors shown here come from a person between 18 and 59 years old who received the Ad26.COV2.S COVID-19 vaccine or a placebo. Both conserved end residues are part of each CDR3. D genes are given only for firm matches. Rows may omit the clone size; those that give it use once, few, many or a size class.

v_call	d_call	clone_size	j_call	cdr3_aa	cdr3_nt
TRBV23-1	.	.	TRBJ1-1	CASIMMGRGNEAFF	TGCGCCAGCATAATGATGGGGCGCGGGAATGAAGCTTTCTTT
TRBV4-3	TRBD2	.	TRBJ2-7	CASSQVLAGGVEQYF	TGCGCCAGCAGCCAAGTACTAGCGGGAGGTGTGGAGCAGTACTTC
TRBV27	TRBD1	.	TRBJ2-7	CASSPGQGAYEQYF	TGTGCCAGCAGTCCGGGACAGGGGGCCTACGAGCAGTACTTC
TRBV29-1	.	.	TRBJ1-2	CSVEEGPGTVYGYTF	TGCAGCGTTGAAGAGGGTCCCGGGACGGTCTATGGCTACACCTTC
TRBV19	.	.	TRBJ2-2	CASSIPEVQGTGELFF	TGTGCCAGTAGTATACCCGAGGTCCAGGGCACCGGGGAGCTGTTTTTT
TRBV3-1/TRBV3-2	TRBD2	.	TRBJ2-5	CASTQGTSGSITQYF	TGTGCCAGCACCCAAGGGACTAGCGGGAGTATCACCCAGTACTTC
TRBV6-2/TRBV6-3	TRBD1	.	TRBJ1-5	CASSAWDSLNQPQHF	TGTGCCAGCAGTGCCTGGGACAGCCTAAATCAGCCCCAGCATTTT
TRBV7-2	.	.	TRBJ2-7	CASSLGTGPRYEQYF	TGTGCCAGCAGCTTAGGTACAGGGCCGAGGTACGAGCAGTACTTC
TRBV5-6	TRBD1	.	TRBJ2-2	CASSAYRDRVSGELFF	TGTGCCAGCAGCGCCTACCGGGACAGGGTGTCCGGGGAGCTGTTTTTT
TRBV4-1	TRBD2	.	TRBJ2-7	CASSQATSGRNSYEQYF	TGCGCCAGCAGCCAGGCTACTAGCGGGAGGAACTCCTACGAGCAGTACTTC
TRBV6-5	.	.	TRBJ1-1	CASSYDSRNTEAFF	TGTGCCAGCAGTTACGACTCAAGGAACACTGAAGCTTTCTTT
TRBV11-2	.	once	TRBJ1-1	CASSHYRDTNTEAFF	TGTGCCAGCAGCCATTACCGGGACACGAACACTGAAGCTTTCTTT
TRBV5-6	.	.	TRBJ1-3	CASSSRGGYASGNTIYF	TGTGCCAGCAGCTCCCGTGGGGGGTACGCGTCTGGAAACACCATATATTTT
TRBV6-5	.	.	TRBJ2-7	CASRARGPYEQYF	TGTGCCAGCAGAGCCCGGGGGCCCTACGAGCAGTACTTC
TRBV28	TRBD1	.	TRBJ2-2	CASSGDSNTGELFF	TGTGCCAGCAGTGGGGACAGCAACACCGGGGAGCTGTTTTTT
TRBV28	.	.	TRBJ1-1	CASSLWMGKNTEAFF	TGTGCCAGCAGTTTATGGATGGGCAAGAACACTGAAGCTTTCTTT
TRBV4-2	.	.	TRBJ1-3	CASSQDDRSISGNTIYF	TGTGCCAGCAGCCAAGATGATAGGTCAATCTCTGGAAACACCATATATTTT
TRBV5-6	.	once	TRBJ2-7	CASSSRFYEQYF	TGTGCCAGCAGCTCCAGATTCTACGAGCAGTACTTC
TRBV30	.	.	TRBJ1-5	CAWATGNNQPQHF	TGTGCCTGGGCCACAGGGAACAATCAGCCCCAGCATTTT
TRBV19	TRBD2	.	TRBJ2-7	CASRLAGDREQYF	TGTGCCAGCAGACTAGCGGGAGATCGCGAGCAGTACTTC
TRBV5-1	.	few	TRBJ2-2	CASSLITNTGELFF	TGCGCCAGCAGCTTGATCACCAACACCGGGGAGCTGTTTTTT
TRBV9	.	.	TRBJ2-2	CASTGVPGELFF	TGTGCCAGCACCGGTGTCCCCGGGGAGCTGTTTTTT
TRBV6-5	.	.	TRBJ1-2	CASSYSAGGLGYTF	TGTGCCAGCAGCTACTCTGCGGGAGGGCTCGGCTACACCTTC
TRBV7-2	TRBD2	.	TRBJ2-4	CASRRGLAGDVIQYF	TGTGCCAGCAGAAGAGGACTAGCGGGAGACGTCATTCAGTACTTC
TRBV13	.	once	TRBJ1-4	CASSSGRGSTNEKLFF	TGTGCCAGCAGCTCGGGACGGGGGTCAACTAATGAAAAACTGTTTTTT
TRBV30	.	.	TRBJ1-2	CAWSLNYGYTF	TGTGCCTGGAGTCTTAACTATGGCTACACCTTC
TRBV27	.	.	TRBJ2-6	CASSFSGANVLTF	TGTGCCAGCAGTTTCTCTGGGGCCAACGTCCTGACTTTC
TRBV28	.	once	TRBJ2-1	CASSFRQGQIYNEQFF	TGTGCCAGCAGTTTTCGCCAGGGCCAAATATACAATGAGCAGTTCTTC
TRBV10-3	TRBD2	.	TRBJ2-1	CAIRAGTSEGGDEQFF	TGTGCCATCAGAGCCGGGACTAGCGAAGGAGGGGATGAGCAGTTCTTC
TRBV9	.	.	TRBJ1-1	CASSVQVNTEAFF	TGTGCCAGCAGCGTTCAGGTAAACACTGAAGCTTTCTTT
TRBV4-3	.	once	TRBJ2-1	CASSPYPRVGNEQFF	TGCGCCAGCAGCCCCTATCCGCGGGTGGGGAATGAGCAGTTCTTC
TRBV27	TRBD2	.	TRBJ2-3	CASQFKRESDTQYF	TGTGCCAGCCAGTTCAAGCGGGAGTCAGATACGCAGTATTTT
TRBV5-1	TRBD1	.	TRBJ2-7	CASRGGQESSYEQYF	TGCGCCAGCAGGGGGGGACAGGAGAGCTCCTACGAGCAGTACTTC
TRBV6-2/TRBV6-3	.	.	TRBJ2-7	CASSYYGGLQYEQYF	TGTGCCAGCAGTTACTATGGAGGACTCCAGTACGAGCAGTACTTC
TRBV3-1/TRBV3-2	.	.	TRBJ2-4	CASRGAGQNIQYF	TGTGCCAGCAGGGGGGCCGGCCAAAACATTCAGTACTTC
TRBV11-1	TRBD1	.	TRBJ1-1	CASSPTGATEAFF	TGTGCCAGCAGTCCTACAGGGGCCACTGAAGCTTTCTTT
TRBV6-5	TRBD1	.	TRBJ2-3	CAKTGGIRTDTQYF	TGTGCCAAGACAGGGGGCATTAGGACAGATACGCAGTATTTT
TRBV3-1/TRBV3-2	.	.	TRBJ1-6	CASSLQGGDPYNSPLHF	TGTGCCAGCAGCCTACAAGGGGGGGACCCCTATAATTCACCCCTCCACTTT
TRBV7-9	TRBD2	.	TRBJ2-2	CASSISGRVTGELFF	TGTGCCAGCAGCATTAGCGGGAGGGTCACCGGGGAGCTGTTTTTT
TRBV2	.	.	TRBJ2-1	CASSEPAGLYNEQFF	TGTGCCAGCAGTGAACCAGCGGGTTTATACAATGAGCAGTTCTTC
TRBV20-1	.	few	TRBJ2-7	CSASLADSSYEQYF	TGCAGTGCTAGTCTAGCGGACAGCTCCTACGAGCAGTACTTC
TRBV18	.	.	TRBJ1-1	CASSNGQNTEAFF	TGTGCCAGCTCAAACGGACAGAACACTGAAGCTTTCTTT
TRBV7-2	TRBD2	.	TRBJ2-7	CASSLVLAEDYEQYF	TGTGCCAGCAGCTTAGTGCTAGCGGAGGACTACGAGCAGTACTTC
TRBV10-3	TRBD1	.	TRBJ2-1	CAISDLLGQGHYNEQFF	TGTGCCATCAGTGACTTATTGGGACAGGGACACTACAATGAGCAGTTCTTC
TRBV5-1	TRBD2	.	TRBJ2-1	CASSSASGSWEQFF	TGCGCCAGCAGCTCAGCTAGCGGGAGTTGGGAGCAGTTCTTC
TRBV29-1	TRBD1	.	TRBJ2-1	CSALGDRVPRTYNEQFF	TGCAGCGCGCTGGGGGACAGGGTCCCCCGGACCTACAATGAGCAGTTCTTC
TRBV27	TRBD2	.	TRBJ2-1	CASSLSAPGLVSSEQFF	TGTGCCAGCAGTTTATCGGCCCCGGGACTAGTTAGCAGTGAGCAGTTCTTC